One sample yielded the 10 T cell receptor beta chains listed below, sequenced in a study of cytomegalovirus exposure and HLA in healthy donors. TCRdb keeps only in-frame clones here, not all; method: immunoSEQ multiplex PCR. This sample has about 150,000 clones; about 82% occur once, and the top ten carry approximately 2%. Sequencing was carried out using PBMCs. The receptor set was obtained from a human donor in good health.

The chain recombines TRBV29-1 with TRBJ2-3; possible D gene TRBD1, 7 bases. V gave up 8 bases and J gave up 7 bases, with 19 bases separating them. The CDR3 has 13 residues. CDR1 SQVTM and CDR2 ANQGSEA come from the germline V gene. The CDR3 region is CSLGQGGLNTQYF. The CDR3 DNA reads as TGCAGCCTCGGGCAGGGGGGCCTGAATACGCAGTATTTT.

The CDR3, as DNA: TGTGCCTGGAGCGGGGAACATCATGAAAAACTGTTTTTT. It yields the protein CAWSGEHHEKLFF. The V call is TRBV30, the J call TRBJ1-4, with D unresolved. CDR1 and CDR2 from the germline V gene are GTSNPN and SVGIG (reference sequence). This CDR3 comprises 13 residues. The germline V and J ends were trimmed by 3 bases and 6 bases, with 11 bases remaining between them.

The chain couples TRBV27 to TRBJ2-3, with 12 bases identical to TRBD1. The CDR3 sequence is 19 residues long. Germline V CDR1 and CDR2: MNHEY, SMNVEV (reference sequence). The V segment lost 4 bases and the J segment 0 bases; nucleotides outside the gene matches: 11. Written as DNA, the CDR3 is TGTGCCAGCAGTTCAATGCCCGGGACAGGGGGCCCTAGCACAGATACGCAGTATTTT. Translated, it gives CASSSMPGTGGPSTDTQYF.

The chain uses TRBV7-2 and TRBJ1-2, with 8 bases identical to TRBD1. Germline-derived CDR1 and CDR2 are SGHTA and FQGNSA. After removal of 5 bases from V and 8 bases from J, the junction contained 13 bases not matched to a gene. The CDR3 is 15 residues long. The CDR3 nucleotides read TGTGCCAGCAGCCACAGAGGCCAGGGGGCATGGGGCTACACCTTC. Translation: CASSHRGQGAWGYTF.

This clone was found many times. The chain combines TRBV7-9 with TRBJ1-2; the match to TRBD1 covers 8 bases. Germline V gene lookup returns CDR1 SEHNR and CDR2 FQNEAQ (reference sequence). The CDR3 runs to 15 residues. V trimming: 0 bases; J trimming: 7 bases; junction bases outside the gene matches: 7. CDR3 coding DNA: TGTGCCAGCAGCTTAGCAGGCAGGGGGCTTAGTGGCTACACCTTC. It yields the protein CASSLAGRGLSGYTF.

This chain uses TRBV28 with TRBJ2-1, with TRBD2 as a possible D gene (6 bases). The CDR3 has 12 residues. Trimming shortened V by 5 bases and J by 8 bases, and 10 bases separated the two germline ends. Germline V gene data show CDR1 as MDHEN and CDR2 as SYDVKM. In nucleotides, the CDR3 is TGTGCCAGCAGTGGGACTGGGCATGAGCAGTTCTTC. This translates into CASSGTGHEQFF.

The rearrangement uses TRBV5-1 and TRBJ1-4; D is unclear. Germline V gene data show CDR1 as SGHRS and CDR2 as YFSETQ. This CDR3 has 13 residues. V was clipped by 2 bases and J by 5 bases, with 7 bases between them. CDR3 loop: CASSLNWNEKLFF. The CDR3 DNA is TGCGCCAGCAGCTTAAACTGGAATGAAAAACTGTTTTTT.

This chain uses TRBV19 with TRBJ2-5; D gene unclear. Germline CDR1 is LNHDA and CDR2 is SQIVND (reference sequence). The CDR3 is 14 amino acids. Trimming left V 4 bases short and J 5 bases short, with 14 bases between. CDR3 in amino acids: CASSKRPGWETQYF. CDR3 nucleotide sequence: TGTGCCAGTAGTAAGCGACCCGGGTGGGAGACCCAGTACTTC.

The V call is TRBV28, the J call TRBJ2-7, with 13 bases that match TRBD2. The junction had 4 bases not matched to a gene; V was cut back by 1 base and J by 4 bases. The CDR3 totals 16 residues. The germline CDR1 and CDR2 sequences are MDHEN and SYDVKM. CDR3 DNA sequence: TGTGCCAGCAGTTTATCGGTGACTAGCGGGAGGTACGAGCAGTACTTC. This codes for CASSLSVTSGRYEQYF. Based on the CDR3 plus reference TRBV28 and TRBJ2-7, the full variable domain is DVKVTQSSRYLVKRTGEKVFLECVQDMDHENMFWYRQDPGLGLRLIYFSYDVKMKEKGDIPEGYSVSREKKERFSLILESASTNQTSMYLCASSLSVTSGRYEQYFGPGTRLTVT.

This clone was counted between two and nine times. V usage is TRBV7-3 and J usage is TRBJ1-1; D remains ambiguous. This CDR3 contains 13 residues. V dropped 5 bases and J dropped 6 bases, with 13 bases sitting between them. The germline CDR1 and CDR2 sequences are SGHTA and FQGTGA. The CDR3 protein is CASSLVRQAEAFF. The CDR3 region has the DNA TGTGCCAGCAGCCTCGTCCGGCAGGCTGAAGCTTTCTTT.